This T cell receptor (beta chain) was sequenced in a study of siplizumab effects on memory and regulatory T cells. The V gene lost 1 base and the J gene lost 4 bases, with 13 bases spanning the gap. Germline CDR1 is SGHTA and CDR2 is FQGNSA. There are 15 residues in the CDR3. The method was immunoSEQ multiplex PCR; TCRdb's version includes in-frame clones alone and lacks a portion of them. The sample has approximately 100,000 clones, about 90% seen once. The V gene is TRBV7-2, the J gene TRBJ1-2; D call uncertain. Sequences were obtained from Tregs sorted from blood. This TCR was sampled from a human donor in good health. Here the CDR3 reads CASSLVKALGYGYTF. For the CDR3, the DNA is TGTGCCAGCAGCTTAGTAAAGGCTCTCGGCTATGGCTACACCTTC.